This T cell receptor (beta chain) comes out of a study of blood T cell repertoires in COVID-19. Study-wide background: The United States, Italy and Spain were the sources of the acute and convalescent COVID-19 samples. The cDNA or gDNA used as material had been derived from T cells, B-cell-depleted T cells, or PBMCs.

Authors' processing steps: Reference gene primer amplification yielded estimated nucleated cell counts. The protocol was immunoSEQ multiplex PCR, while the TCRdb copy is restricted to in-frame clones and leaves out a portion. V and J calls and clone size follow that table, whereas D and trimming were derived from the DNA. The sample shows a few hundred thousand clones, approximately 91% of them seen only once. The CDR3 sequence is 17 residues long. The V end was cut by 3 bases, the J end by 1 base, with 19 bases between. The germline V gene encodes CDR1 MNHNS and CDR2 SASEGT. The sequencing input was peripheral blood. The rearrangement uses TRBV6-1 and TRBJ2-7, with a weak D call TRBD1 (7 bases). This TCR came from a man aged 45-60 years with acute or convalescent COVID-19. This chain's CDR3 is CASSELEGALESYEQYF. The CDR3 DNA follows: TGTGCCAGCAGTGAGCTGGAGGGGGCTCTGGAGTCCTACGAGCAGTACTTC.